The TCR beta chain under discussion was sequenced for a study of blood T cell repertoires in COVID-19. Study background: In each case, the material was cDNA or gDNA derived from T cells, B-cell-depleted T cells, or PBMCs.

Per the original methods: Reference gene primer amplification gave nucleated cell count estimates. Only in-frame clones appear in the TCRdb table, and some are missing; sequencing was by immunoSEQ multiplex PCR. The D gene and trimming were derived from the DNA, and the V and J assignments and clone size from that table. The data contain 85,000 to 120,000 clones, approximately 84% of them singletons. CDR1 is MDHEN, CDR2 SYDVKM, per germline. V dropped 5 bases and J dropped 3 bases, with 14 bases sitting between them. The CDR3 runs to 14 residues. This clone was counted only a few times. The receptor was derived from a woman aged 55-69 years with acute or convalescent COVID-19. The sequencing sample was made of peripheral blood. V is TRBV28 and J is TRBJ2-7; possible D gene TRBD1, 6 bases. This CDR3 is CASSPRTANYEQYF. DNA of the CDR3: TGTGCCAGCAGTCCCCGGACAGCGAACTACGAGCAGTACTTC.